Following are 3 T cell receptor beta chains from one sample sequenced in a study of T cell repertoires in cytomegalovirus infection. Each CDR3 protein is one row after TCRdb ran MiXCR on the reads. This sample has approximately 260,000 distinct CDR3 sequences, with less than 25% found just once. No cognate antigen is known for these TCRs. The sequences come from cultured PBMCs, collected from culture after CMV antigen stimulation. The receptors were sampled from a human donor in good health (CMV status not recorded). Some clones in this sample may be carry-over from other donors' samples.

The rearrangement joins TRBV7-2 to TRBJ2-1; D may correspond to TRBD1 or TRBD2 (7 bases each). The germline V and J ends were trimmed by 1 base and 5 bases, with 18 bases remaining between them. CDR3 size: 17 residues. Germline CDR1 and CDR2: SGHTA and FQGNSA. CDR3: CASSLVQAGQSHNEQFF. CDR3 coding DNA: TGTGCCAGCAGCTTAGTTCAAGCGGGACAGTCTCACAATGAGCAGTTCTTC.

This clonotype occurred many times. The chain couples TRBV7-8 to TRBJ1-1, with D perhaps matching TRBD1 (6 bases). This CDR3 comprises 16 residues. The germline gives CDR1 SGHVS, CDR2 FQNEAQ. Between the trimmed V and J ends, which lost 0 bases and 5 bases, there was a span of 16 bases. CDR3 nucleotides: TGTGCCAGCAGCTTAGCGGTTGGGGGGGCAAGGACTGAAGCTTTCTTT. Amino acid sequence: CASSLAVGGARTEAFF.

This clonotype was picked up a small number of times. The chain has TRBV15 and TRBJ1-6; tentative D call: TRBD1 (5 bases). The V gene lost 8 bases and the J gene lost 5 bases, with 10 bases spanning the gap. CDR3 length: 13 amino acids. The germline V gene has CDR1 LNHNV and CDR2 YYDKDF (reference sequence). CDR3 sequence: CATGGSHNSPLHF. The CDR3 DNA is TGTGCCACCGGGGGAAGCCATAATTCACCCCTCCACTTT.